The 13 T cell receptor delta chains reported below all come from one sample, sequenced in a study of γδ T cells in repeated Plasmodium falciparum infection. TCRdb redid the clone calls on the multiplex PCR reads with CATT. The sample has 85,000 to 95,000 delta-chain clones; approximately 1.4% are singletons. Bulk repertoires came from Vgamma9/Vdelta2+ or Vdelta2-negative gammadelta T cells flow-sorted from PBMC. The material sequenced was gamma-delta T cells from blood. The receptors originated from a pool of human donors (malaria-infected and uninfected, not separated).

This clone was seen only a few times. A far larger clone is just one base off, so this is likely a read error. Other DNA variants within this sample encode the same CDR3. The J gene went uncalled, whereas the V gene is TRDV2. This CDR3 region has 13 residues. Germline CDR1 GEAIGNYY, CDR2 EKD. The CDR3 region has the DNA TGTGCCTGTGATGTACGCGAAACAGCACAACTCTTCTTC. The encoded protein is CACDVRETAQLFF.

This clone was found a few times. TCRdb pairs this DNA with a much larger clone's protein that differs at residue 15, likely a read error; the protein shown was translated from the DNA. The rearrangement uses TRDV3 and TRDJ1, with a weak D call TRDD3 (5 bases). Per the germline V gene, CDR1 is TVYSNPD and CDR2 is GDNSRS (reference sequence). The CDR3 has 16 amino acids. The CDR3 DNA is TGTGCCTTTTACATAATGGGGCCTCCGTACACCGATAAACTCACCTTT. Translating it yields CAFYIMGPPYTDKLTF. The whole variable domain, remainder taken from reference TRDV3 and TRDJ1, is CDKVTQSSPDQTVASGSEVVLLCTYDTVYSNPDLFWYRIRPDYSFQFVFYGDNSRSEGADFTQGRFSVKHILTQKAFHLVISPVRTEDSATYYCAFYIMGPPYTDKLTFGKGTRVTVEP.

This clone was observed a few times. For this DNA, TCRdb reports the protein of a much larger clone, which diverges at residues 7 and 9, most likely from a read error; the protein presented here is translated directly from the DNA. The chain employs TRDV3 and TRDJ1; possibly TRDD2 for D (6 bases). The CDR3 covers 15 residues. The V gene's germline CDR1 is TVYSNPD and CDR2 GDNSRS (reference sequence). Deletions cut 0 bases from V and 8 bases from J, with 22 bases between. The CDR3 protein is CAFSSFHPERAKLIF. As DNA, the CDR3 is TGTGCCTTTAGTTCCTTCCATCCTGAGAGGGCAAAACTCATCTTT.

This clone occurred many times. The protein in TCRdb stems from a much larger clone and differs at residue 6 from this DNA's translation, likely a read error; here the protein is translated from the DNA. V and J are TRDV2 and TRDJ3, with D unclear. No J gene was available from TCRdb, and it was assigned here by a germline match of the DNA. Germline assignment: CDR1 GEAIGNYY and CDR2 EKD. V lost 3 bases and J 0 bases, leaving 8 bases between the germline ends. The CDR3 loop spans 16 amino acids. DNA for the CDR3: TGTGCCTGTGACTGGAGGAGCTCCTGGGACACCCGACAGATGTTTTTC. Protein: CACDWRSSWDTRQMFF.

In regard to this clone: TCRdb records a much larger clone's protein for this DNA, with a difference at residue 9 that likely arises from a read error; the protein given is the translation of the DNA. The chain recombines TRDV1 with TRDJ1, with D possibly TRDD3 on 6 matching bases. TCRdb carries no J gene annotation; the J gene was assigned here by matching the DNA with germline. The CDR3 extends over 27 amino acids. Germline loops: CDR1 TSWWSYY, CDR2 QGS. V lost 1 base and J 2 bases, leaving 47 bases between the germline ends. The chain's CDR3 is CALGEPVSCKLTHTIWWHTWGTDKLIF. The CDR3 DNA sequence: TGTGCTCTTGGGGAACCTGTCTCCTGTAAACTCACTCATACTATCTGGTGGCACACATGGGGGACCGATAAACTCATCTTT.

This clone occurred a few times. TCRdb shows a much larger clone's protein in place of this DNA's translation, and the two differ at residue 12, likely through a read error; the protein shown is translated from the DNA. V usage is TRDV1 and J usage is TRDJ1; 11 bases are shared with TRDD3. The V and J ends lost 9 bases and 1 base, in that order; junction bases with no gene match: 19. Germline-derived CDR1 and CDR2 are TSWWSYY and QGS. The CDR3 sequence is 19 residues long. DNA of the CDR3: TGTGCTCTCAATCAGAAGGCAAACTGGGGGATATGGCCCACCGATAAACTCATCTTT. It yields the protein CALNQKANWGIWPTDKLIF.

This clone has only a few counts. A much larger clone is a single base away; this may be a read error. The same CDR3 is also encoded by other DNA sequences in this sample. The rearrangement joins TRDV1 to TRDJ1; 9 bases fit TRDD3. Germline lookup yields CDR1 TSWWSYY and CDR2 QGS. The CDR3 consists of 26 residues. CDR3 sequence reads: CALGEPPWWTYVTIYTGGKYTDKLIF. The CDR3 DNA reads as TGTGCCCTTGGGGAGCCCCCGTGGTGGACCTACGTAACTATATATACTGGGGGAAAGTACACCGATAAACTCATCTTT.

This clone was counted a few times. This likely reflects a read error, since a far larger clone is one base away. The same CDR3 can be traced to other DNA sequences in this sample. This chain joins TRDV1 and TRDJ1; the D gene is possibly TRDD3 (10 bases). Because TCRdb records no J gene, it was assigned here through a match of the DNA to germline. Germline V gene data show CDR1 as TSWWSYY and CDR2 as QGS. The CDR3 extends over 22 amino acids. The CDR3 region is CALGEEALPTTGGCGGTDKLIF. In nucleotides, the CDR3 is TGTGCCCTTGGGGAAGAAGCCCTTCCTACAACTGGGGGATGTGGTGGCACCGATAAACTCATCTTT.

Only a few counts were recorded for this clone. TCRdb's entry gives the protein of a much larger clone, which mismatches this DNA's translation at residue 9, likely from a read error; the protein reported here is translated from the DNA. The chain's CDR3 is CAFYTDWNDTDKLIF. CDR3 in DNA: TGTGCCTTTTACACGGACTGGAATGACACCGATAAACTCATCTTT. The chain uses TRDV3 and TRDJ1, with D maybe TRDD3 (5 bases). The CDR3 totals 15 residues. Trimming took 2 bases from V and 0 from J, leaving 16 bases between them. The V gene's germline CDR1 is TVYSNPD and CDR2 GDNSRS (reference sequence).

This clone has ten or more counts. CDR3 region: CACDTGDTQGSWDTRQMFF. In DNA form, the CDR3 reads TGTGCCTGTGACACGGGGGATACGCAGGGCTCCTGGGACACCCGACAGATGTTTTTC. The rearrangement links TRDV2 to TRDJ3; TRDD3 aligns across 10 bases. Germline CDR1 is GEAIGNYY and CDR2 is EKD. The CDR3 has 19 residues. V gave up 1 base and J gave up 0 bases; unmatched junction bases: 5.

Turning to this clone: The protein TCRdb lists belongs to a much larger clone and differs from this DNA's translation at residue 19, which points to a read error; the protein shown is made from the DNA. The chain is built from TRDV1 and TRDJ1; 9 bases match TRDD3. The germline V gene has CDR1 TSWWSYY and CDR2 QGS. The CDR3 is 22 amino acids. The CDR3 nucleotides are TGTGCTCTTGGGGACACCCTTTATTCCATGACGTACTGGGGGACTTACACCGATGAACTCATCTTT. It is translated as CALGDTLYSMTYWGTYTDELIF.

There are many counts of this clone. The same CDR3 also results from other DNA sequences found in this sample. The chain joins TRDV1 to TRDJ1; TRDD3 matches 12 bases. The length of the CDR3 is 23 residues. Germline loops: CDR1 TSWWSYY, CDR2 QGS. V was pared by 3 bases and J by 1 base, with 24 bases of the junction left unmatched. This CDR3 reads CALGEGGLPTVSGGYAVTDKLIF. The CDR3 nucleotides are TGTGCTCTTGGGGAGGGAGGCCTTCCTACCGTTTCTGGGGGATACGCGGTCACCGATAAACTCATCTTT.

This clone has a handful of counts. The protein in TCRdb stems from a much larger clone and differs at residue 6 from this DNA's translation, likely a read error; here the protein is translated from the DNA. The chain uses TRDV2 and TRDJ1; D perhaps matches TRDD3 (5 bases). The J gene comes from matching the DNA to germline here; TCRdb lacks it. Trimming stripped 3 bases from V and 0 bases from J, with 19 bases between. There are 17 residues in the CDR3. Germline V gene data show CDR1 as GEAIGNYY and CDR2 as EKD. This CDR3 is CACDSPLGDSHTDKLIF. The CDR3 nucleotides read TGTGCCTGTGACTCTCCACTTGGGGACTCCCACACCGATAAACTCATCTTT.